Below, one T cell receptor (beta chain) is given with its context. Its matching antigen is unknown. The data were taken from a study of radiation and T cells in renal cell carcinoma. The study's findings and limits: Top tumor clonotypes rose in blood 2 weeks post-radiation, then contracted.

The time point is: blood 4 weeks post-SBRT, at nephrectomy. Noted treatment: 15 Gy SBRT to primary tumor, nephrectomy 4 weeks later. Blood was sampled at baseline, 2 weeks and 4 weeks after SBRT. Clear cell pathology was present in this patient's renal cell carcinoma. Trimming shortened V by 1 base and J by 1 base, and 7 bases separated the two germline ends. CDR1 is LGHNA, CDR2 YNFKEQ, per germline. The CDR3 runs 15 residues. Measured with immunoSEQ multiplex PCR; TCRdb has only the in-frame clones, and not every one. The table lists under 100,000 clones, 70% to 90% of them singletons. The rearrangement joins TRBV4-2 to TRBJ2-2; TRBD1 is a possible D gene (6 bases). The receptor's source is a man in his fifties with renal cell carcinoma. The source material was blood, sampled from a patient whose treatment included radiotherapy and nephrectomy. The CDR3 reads CASSQGQENTGELFF. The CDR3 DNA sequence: TGTGCCAGCAGCCAAGGACAGGAGAACACCGGGGAGCTGTTTTTT.